This T cell receptor (beta chain) was sequenced for a study of T cell changes during pregnancy in multiple sclerosis. The CDR3 contains 11 residues. The germline CDR1 and CDR2 sequences are SGHVS and FNYEAQ. V lost 3 bases to trimming and J lost 5 bases, with 2 bases between them. Repertoires were generated with immunoSEQ multiplex PCR, while TCRdb's copy carries only in-frame clones and drops some. The sample lists about 59,000 clones, around 90% occurring once. The sample here was peripheral blood, taken in the third trimester of pregnancy. This receptor was obtained from a female donor in good health, enrolled as a control in a pregnancy study. V gene TRBV7-6 combines with J gene TRBJ2-1; no firm D call. CDR3 sequence (DNA): TGTGCCAGCAGCTTTAACAATGAGCAGTTCTTC. Protein sequence: CASSFNNEQFF. Filled out from reference TRBV7-6 and TRBJ2-1, the complete variable domain reads GAGVSQSPRYKVTKRGQDVALRCDPISGHVSLYWYRQALGQGPEFLTYFNYEAQQDKSGLPNDRFSAERPEGSISTLTIQRTEQRDSAMYRCASSFNNEQFFGPGTRLTVL.